This TCR beta chain was observed in a study of blood T cell repertoires in COVID-19. As for the study in general: Collection of acute and convalescent COVID-19 samples took place in the United States, Italy and Spain. T cells, B-cell-depleted T cells, or PBMCs supplied cDNA or gDNA.

Methods used by the authors: It was from reference gene primer amplification that nucleated cell counts were estimated. Profiled with immunoSEQ multiplex PCR; TCRdb holds only in-frame clones, not every one. The D gene and trimming were derived from the DNA, and the V and J assignments and clone size from that table. Of roughly 150,000 clones listed, about 88% are singletons. The CDR3 runs 14 residues. Germline CDR1 SGHTA, CDR2 FQGNSA. V shed 5 bases and J shed 0 bases, with 10 bases lying between them. This chain uses TRBV7-2 with TRBJ1-1; D uncertain. The TCR originated in a man in his fifties or sixties who had recovered from COVID-19. Sequenced sample: peripheral blood. The chain's CDR3 is CASSKDNLNTEAFF. Here the CDR3 DNA reads TGTGCCAGCAGCAAAGACAACCTGAACACTGAAGCTTTCTTT. Full variable domain (rest looked up from reference TRBV7-2 and TRBJ1-1): GAGVSQSPSNKVTEKGKDVELRCDPISGHTALYWYRQSLGQGLEFLIYFQGNSAPDKSGLPSDRFSAERTGGSVSTLTIQRTQQEDSAVYLCASSKDNLNTEAFFGQGTRLTVV.